A single sample is the source of the 17 T cell receptor beta chains below, sequenced in a study of identical twins. TCRdb reprocessed the 5' RACE reads with MiXCR, giving one entry per CDR3 protein. The sample carries 1.5 million to 2 million distinct CDR3 sequences, under 35% recorded once. Sequenced input: cord blood. The receptor source for this set is a newborn girl in good health.

The chain couples TRBV12-3 or TRBV12-4 to TRBJ2-3; no firm D call. This CDR3 has 14 residues. V dropped 11 bases and J dropped 0 bases, with 15 bases sitting between them. CDR3 bases: TGTGCCGTAGACACAGCTCCTAGCACAGATACGCAGTATTTT. Its protein is CAVDTAPSTDTQYF.

The CDR3 nucleotides read TGTGCCAGCAGTACACGGGACAGTGTCTATGGCTACACCTTC. This gives the protein CASSTRDSVYGYTF. V gene TRBV6-5 combines with J gene TRBJ1-2; TRBD1 agrees at 7 bases. From germline, CDR1 is MNHEY and CDR2 SVGAGI. J was trimmed by 4 bases and V by 5 bases; bases with no gene match: 7. This CDR3 contains 14 residues.

V is TRBV10-3 and J is TRBJ1-1, with a possible D match to TRBD1 (5 bases). Trimming pared 7 bases from V and 5 bases from J, leaving 14 bases between. The V gene's germline CDR1 is ENHRY and CDR2 SYGVKD. The CDR3 length is 13 residues. CDR3: CAIMERDGTEAFF. In DNA form, the CDR3 reads TGTGCCATCATGGAGAGGGACGGGACTGAAGCTTTCTTT.

This sequence joins TRBV7-2 and TRBJ2-3, with no clear D. V shed 5 bases and J shed 2 bases, with 11 bases lying between them. The CDR3 length is 14 residues. CDR1 and CDR2 (germline): SGHTA, FQGNSA. The CDR3 DNA sequence: TGTGCCAGCAGCCAAGACACTCCCACAGATACGCAGTATTTT. Its protein product is CASSQDTPTDTQYF.

Notes on this clonotype: Relative to the germline gene, one junction end is altered; a read error may explain this. This rearrangement joins TRBV28 to TRBJ2-4; D is unresolved. The CDR3 has 12 amino acids. CDR1 is MDHEN, CDR2 SYDVKM, per germline. CDR3 sequence (DNA): TGTGCCAGCAGTCCCAGGTGTGACATTCGGTACTTC. This gives the protein CASSPRCDIRYF.

This clonotype was detected only a few times. The V and J genes are TRBV27 and TRBJ2-7; 13 nucleotides line up with TRBD2. There are 13 residues in the CDR3. Germline loops: CDR1 MNHEY, CDR2 SMNVEV (reference sequence). V was clipped by 6 bases and J by 7 bases; unmatched bases: 3. The CDR3 coding sequence is TGTGCCAGCAGACTAGCGGGAGGGCGGGAGCAGTACTTC. Amino acids: CASRLAGGREQYF.

The chain employs TRBV12-3 or TRBV12-4 and TRBJ1-5, with D perhaps TRBD1 (5 bases). Trimming shortened V by 0 bases and J by 7 bases, and 10 bases separated the two germline ends. The CDR3 is 14 amino acids. CDR3 DNA sequence: TGTGCCAGCAGTTTAGCAGGGGCTAGGCAGCCCCAGCATTTT. Translating gives CASSLAGARQPQHF.

The chain recombines TRBV12-3 or TRBV12-4 with TRBJ2-5; 7 positions match TRBD1. TRBJ2-1 explains the end of the DNA better; the J call may be wrong. This CDR3 comprises 13 residues. The CDR3 DNA reads TGTGCCAGCACCGAGACAGGGAAGGAGACCCAGTTCTTC. It translates to CASTETGKETQFF.

The chain joins TRBV3-1 to TRBJ2-7, with 8 bases identical to TRBD2. The CDR3 consists of 15 residues. With 3 bases clipped from V and 4 bases from J, the junction kept 8 bases outside the gene matches. CDR1 is LGHDT and CDR2 is YNNKEL in the germline V gene (reference sequence). The CDR3 loop is CASSQTGTRPYEQYF. CDR3 coding DNA: TGTGCCAGCAGCCAGACCGGGACTAGACCGTACGAGCAGTACTTC.

In this sample, this clonotype turned up once. The junction does not match germline at one end; this may be a read error. The chain joins TRBV6-6 to TRBJ1-2, with 9 bases matching TRBD1. The CDR3 is 16 amino acids. Germline V gives CDR1 MNHNY, CDR2 SVGAGI (reference sequence). Here the CDR3 reads CVSYWDREGGPYGYTF. The DNA of the CDR3 is TGTGTCAGCTATTGGGACAGGGAGGGGGGCCCCTATGGCTACACCTTC.

The chain links TRBV7-2 to TRBJ2-7, with TRBD2 as a possible D gene (6 bases). The V end lost 3 bases, the J end lost 6 bases, and 18 bases lay between the germline ends. Germline values: CDR1 SGHTA, CDR2 FQGNSA. There are 15 residues in the CDR3. CDR3 protein: CASSFSGREVSEQYF. DNA of the CDR3: TGTGCCAGCAGCTTTAGCGGCAGGGAGGTTTCCGAGCAGTACTTC.

V and J are TRBV10-3 and TRBJ2-7; TRBD2 matches at 9 bases. Germline lookup yields CDR1 ENHRY and CDR2 SYGVKD. The CDR3 extends over 17 amino acids. Losses at the gene ends were 1 base for V and 3 bases for J; bases not matched to a gene: 10. DNA of the CDR3: TGTGCCATCAGTGAGTTACCATCAGCGGGAGGAAGCTACGAGCAGTACTTC. Its translation: CAISELPSAGGSYEQYF.

V usage is TRBV6-5 and J usage is TRBJ1-6; no firm D call. This CDR3 region has 15 residues. Germline CDR1 reads MNHEY; CDR2 reads SVGAGI. Trimming took 0 bases from V and 4 from J, leaving 7 bases between them. The CDR3 nucleotides are TGTGCCAGCAGTTACTCCCTCGGGTATAATTCACCCCTCCACTTT. Its translation is CASSYSLGYNSPLHF.

The chain recombines TRBV15 with TRBJ1-3; no definite D call. Trimming cost V 1 base and J 0 bases, with 13 bases left between them. CDR1 and CDR2 from the germline V gene are LNHNV and YYDKDF (reference sequence). This CDR3 comprises 17 residues. DNA for the CDR3: TGTGCCACCAGCAGAGGTCGGTTCATGGGCTCTGGAAACACCATATATTTT. It is translated as CATSRGRFMGSGNTIYF. The complete variable domain, with remaining parts taken from reference TRBV15 and TRBJ1-3, reads DAMVIQNPRYQVTQFGKPVTLSCSQTLNHNVMYWYQQKSSQAPKLLFHYYDKDFNNEADTPDNFQSRRPNTSFCFLDIRSPGLGDTAMYLCATSRGRFMGSGNTIYFGEGSWLTVV.

In DNA, the CDR3 is TGTGCCACCGCCTATACTAGCGGGAGTTCAGATACGCAGTATTTT. Translation: CATAYTSGSSDTQYF. The chain couples TRBV6-5 to TRBJ2-3; the match to TRBD2 covers 11 bases. V shed 10 bases, J shed 4 bases, and the junction held 10 bases outside the gene matches. The germline V gene encodes CDR1 MNHEY and CDR2 SVGAGI. The CDR3 loop spans 15 amino acids.

The chain uses TRBV3-1 and TRBJ2-1; 12 bases match TRBD2. Unmatched junction bases numbered 8, after V lost 4 bases and J lost 4 bases. Germline CDR1 reads LGHDT; CDR2 reads YNNKEL (reference sequence). CDR3 length: 17 amino acids. The CDR3: CASSPTLAGGGYNEQFF. In DNA, the CDR3 is TGTGCCAGCAGCCCTACTCTAGCGGGGGGGGGTTACAATGAGCAGTTCTTC.

A few counts support this clonotype. V is TRBV10-3 and J is TRBJ2-7; D not certain. The tail of the sequence fits TRBJ2-5 better, so the J call may be wrong. CDR3 size: 11 residues. The germline gives CDR1 ENHRY, CDR2 SYGVKD. CDR3 sequence: CAISSKETQYF. Here the CDR3 DNA reads TGTGCCATCAGTTCCAAAGAGACCCAGTACTTC.